What follows are 28 T cell receptor beta chains derived from one specimen sequenced in a study of control samples from healthy donors and cancer patients. Measured with immunoSEQ multiplex PCR; TCRdb has only the in-frame clones, and not every one. The data contain about 160,000 clones, roughly 94% of them singletons. Material: PBMCs. These receptors originate from a man between 60 and 75 years old with colorectal cancer.

This sequence joins TRBV6-1 and TRBJ1-2, with D perhaps TRBD1 (6 bases). V shed 7 bases and J shed 0 bases, with 12 bases lying between them. Germline V gene lookup returns CDR1 MNHNS and CDR2 SASEGT. The CDR3 runs to 14 residues. The CDR3 sequence is CASNPQGPNYGYTF. The CDR3 nucleotides read TGTGCCAGCAACCCACAGGGCCCTAACTATGGCTACACCTTC.

This sequence joins TRBV7-9 and TRBJ2-6; unclear D gene. This CDR3 spans 12 amino acids. The germline CDR1 and CDR2 sequences are SEHNR and FQNEAQ (reference sequence). Trimming removed 4 bases from V and 2 bases from J, with 0 bases in between. CDR3 DNA: TGTGCCAGCAGCTCTGGGGCCAACGTCCTGACTTTC. Residues: CASSSGANVLTF. The full variable domain, completed using reference TRBV7-9 and TRBJ2-6, is DTGVSQNPRHKITKRGQNVTFRCDPISEHNRLYWYRQTLGQGPEFLTYFQNEAQLEKSRLLSDRFSAERPKGSFSTLEIQRTEQGDSAMYLCASSSGANVLTFGAGSRLTVL.

The chain links TRBV5-1 to TRBJ1-1; TRBD1 matches at 7 bases. Germline values: CDR1 SGHRS, CDR2 YFSETQ. The CDR3 length is 15 residues. Unmatched junction bases numbered 4, after V lost 2 bases and J lost 0 bases. CDR3 protein: CASSFLTGVNTEAFF. DNA of the CDR3: TGCGCCAGCAGCTTCCTCACAGGGGTGAACACTGAAGCTTTCTTT.

This rearrangement joins TRBV19 to TRBJ1-6; D uncertain. The CDR3 length is 12 residues. The germline V and J ends were trimmed by 5 bases and 14 bases, with 13 bases remaining between them. CDR1 is LNHDA, CDR2 SQIVND, per germline (reference sequence). The CDR3 sequence is CASSPWEGSLHF. The DNA for the CDR3 is TGTGCCAGTAGTCCATGGGAGGGATCCCTCCACTTT. The full variable domain, rest sourced from reference TRBV19 and TRBJ1-6, is DGGITQSPKYLFRKEGQNVTLSCEQNLNHDAMYWYRQDPGQGLRLIYYSQIVNDFQKGDIAEGYSVSREKKESFPLTVTSAQKNPTAFYLCASSPWEGSLHFGNGTRLTVT.

The chain uses TRBV29-1 and TRBJ2-6; D is perhaps TRBD1 or TRBD2 (6 bases each). Trimming cost V 2 bases and J 0 bases, with 17 bases left between them. CDR1 and CDR2 from the germline V gene are SQVTM and ANQGSEA. This CDR3 has 18 amino acids. The CDR3 protein is CSVEWGAAGDSGANVLTF. The DNA of the CDR3 is TGCAGCGTTGAATGGGGGGCGGCAGGGGACTCTGGGGCCAACGTCCTGACTTTC.

The rearrangement links TRBV7-6 to TRBJ2-5; 10 bases are shared with TRBD2. The length of the CDR3 is 16 residues. V gave up 2 bases and J gave up 1 base; unmatched junction bases: 4. In germline, CDR1 is SGHVS, CDR2 FNYEAQ. CDR3 in amino acids: CASSLRASGGQETQYF. CDR3 bases: TGTGCCAGCAGCTTAAGGGCTAGCGGGGGCCAAGAGACCCAGTACTTC. Complete variable domain (other parts from reference TRBV7-6 and TRBJ2-5): GAGVSQSPRYKVTKRGQDVALRCDPISGHVSLYWYRQALGQGPEFLTYFNYEAQQDKSGLPNDRFSAERPEGSISTLTIQRTEQRDSAMYRCASSLRASGGQETQYFGPGTRLLVL.

V gene TRBV10-3 combines with J gene TRBJ1-3; D gene ambiguous. Germline CDR1 reads ENHRY; CDR2 reads SYGVKD. V shed 8 bases and J shed 2 bases, with 7 bases lying between them. The CDR3 loop spans 12 amino acids. The CDR3 DNA reads as TGTGCCATCCTAGAGACTGGAAACACCATATATTTT. Residues: CAILETGNTIYF.

The rearrangement links TRBV7-9 to TRBJ1-6; D is perhaps TRBD1 (6 bases). The V gene's germline CDR1 is SEHNR and CDR2 FQNEAQ (reference sequence). The V end was cut by 5 bases, the J end by 8 bases, with 13 bases between. The CDR3 is 14 amino acids. The DNA for the CDR3 is TGTGCCAGCAGCGGGGACATTTCGCATTCACCCCTCCACTTT. It is translated as CASSGDISHSPLHF.

This clone was recorded only once. The rearrangement links TRBV19 to TRBJ2-2; 8 bases match TRBD1. The ends lost 6 bases at V and 5 bases at J; junction bases unmatched: 5. The CDR3 contains 14 residues. CDR1 and CDR2 (germline): LNHDA, SQIVND (reference sequence). The DNA for the CDR3 is TGTGCCAGTAGCAGGACAGGGCGAACCGGGGAGCTGTTTTTT. This encodes CASSRTGRTGELFF.

V is TRBV10-1 and J is TRBJ2-6; 9 bases match TRBD1. The CDR3 has 16 residues. Germline loops: CDR1 WNHNN, CDR2 SYGVQD (reference sequence). After removal of 6 bases from V and 0 bases from J, the junction contained 3 bases not matched to a gene. The CDR3 is CASRGTGTSGANVLTF. CDR3 in DNA: TGCGCCAGCAGGGGGACAGGGACCTCTGGGGCCAACGTCCTGACTTTC.

The chain joins TRBV18 to TRBJ1-2, with 9 bases identical to TRBD1. V gave up 6 bases and J gave up 8 bases; unmatched junction bases: 4. This CDR3 has 12 amino acids. Germline-derived CDR1 and CDR2 are KGHSH and LQKENI. The CDR3 sequence: CASSRTGDGYTF. CDR3 nucleotides: TGTGCCAGCTCTCGGACAGGGGACGGCTACACCTTC.

V and J are TRBV28 and TRBJ2-3, with a possible D match to TRBD2 (7 bases). The CDR3 spans 14 residues. The V end lost 7 bases, the J end lost 9 bases, and 20 bases lay between the germline ends. Germline values: CDR1 MDHEN, CDR2 SYDVKM. The CDR3 here is CASMRGGRGVTQYF. The CDR3 DNA sequence: TGTGCCAGCATGCGAGGGGGGAGGGGAGTGACGCAGTATTTT.

The chain uses TRBV12-3 or TRBV12-4 and TRBJ2-1; unclear D gene. The V end lost 3 bases, the J end lost 5 bases, and 2 bases lay between the germline ends. This CDR3 is 11 amino acids long. CDR3 coding DNA: TGTGCCAGCAGTTTCAACAATGAGCAGTTCTTC. Encoded protein: CASSFNNEQFF.

This chain links TRBV7-2 with TRBJ1-5; D perhaps matches TRBD1 (5 bases). This CDR3 is built from 14 residues. CDR1 SGHTA and CDR2 FQGNSA come from the germline V gene. Trimming took off 3 bases at V and 9 bases at J, with 15 bases between the two ends. The CDR3 is CASSFQGRGRPQHF. The CDR3 DNA is TGTGCCAGCAGCTTTCAGGGACGGGGAAGGCCCCAGCATTTT.

The CDR3 protein is CASSHDWDARNQPQHF. As DNA, the CDR3 is TGCGCCAGCAGCCACGACTGGGACGCCCGCAATCAGCCCCAGCATTTT. The chain has TRBV4-1 and TRBJ1-5; maybe TRBD1 (5 bases). The germline CDR1 and CDR2 sequences are MGHRA and YSYEKL. The CDR3 has 16 residues. V shed 3 bases and J shed 2 bases, with 14 bases lying between them.

CDR3 sequence reads: CASSRSGENNSPLHF. DNA of the CDR3: TGTGCCAGTAGTCGATCGGGGGAGAATAATTCACCCCTCCACTTT. The chain recombines TRBV19 with TRBJ1-6; D is perhaps TRBD1 (5 bases). CDR1 is LNHDA and CDR2 is SQIVND in the germline V gene (reference sequence). This CDR3 has 15 amino acids. V lost 5 bases and J lost 5, with 13 bases in between.

The chain's CDR3 is CASSLSGTLYGYTF. The CDR3 region has the DNA TGTGCCAGCAGTTTATCCGGGACACTCTATGGCTACACCTTC. The rearrangement joins TRBV27 to TRBJ1-2, with D possibly TRBD1 on 6 matching bases. The CDR3 consists of 14 residues. Per germline, CDR1 MNHEY and CDR2 SMNVEV (reference sequence). V dropped 0 bases and J dropped 4 bases, with 9 bases sitting between them.

This rearrangement joins TRBV7-7 to TRBJ2-2, with D hard to call. From germline, CDR1 is SSHAT and CDR2 FNYEAQ (reference sequence). The ends were cut back, 1 base at V and 1 base at J, with 7 bases in the middle. This CDR3 has 15 residues. CDR3 nucleotides: TGTGCCAGCAGCTTAGATATTATGAACACCGGGGAGCTGTTTTTT. This sequence encodes CASSLDIMNTGELFF.

The chain couples TRBV6-1 to TRBJ2-7, with D unclear. The CDR3 extends over 13 amino acids. Germline V gives CDR1 MNHNS, CDR2 SASEGT. V was pared by 2 bases and J by 3 bases, with 8 bases between. In DNA form, the CDR3 reads TGTGCCAGCAGTGAACGCTCCGGCTACGAGCAGTACTTC. Its translation: CASSERSGYEQYF.

The chain has TRBV5-1 and TRBJ2-7; 8 positions agree with TRBD1. With V trimmed by 3 bases and J by 1 base, 0 bases remained unmatched. The CDR3 runs to 13 residues. Germline V CDR1 and CDR2: SGHRS, YFSETQ. This CDR3 reads CASSWTGSYEQYF. In DNA, the CDR3 is TGCGCCAGCAGCTGGACAGGGTCCTACGAGCAGTACTTC. Full variable domain (remainder filled in from reference TRBV5-1 and TRBJ2-7): KAGVTQTPRYLIKTRGQQVTLSCSPISGHRSVSWYQQTPGQGLQFLFEYFSETQRNKGNFPGRFSGRQFSNSRSEMNVSTLELGDSALYLCASSWTGSYEQYFGPGTRLTVT.

The chain joins TRBV7-2 to TRBJ2-7; D remains ambiguous. Germline V gene lookup returns CDR1 SGHTA and CDR2 FQGNSA. The ends were cut back, 5 bases at V and 2 bases at J, with 16 bases in the middle. The CDR3 totals 15 residues. CDR3 bases: TGTGCCAGCAGCCTTGGGAATAACCCTCCCTACGAGCAGTACTTC. It yields the protein CASSLGNNPPYEQYF.

V gene TRBV14 combines with J gene TRBJ2-2, with D possibly being TRBD1 (6 bases). CDR3 length: 15 amino acids. Trimming stripped 4 bases from V and 5 bases from J, with 14 bases between. The germline V gene encodes CDR1 SGHDN and CDR2 FVKESK. CDR3 in DNA: TGTGCCAGCAGCCTCGGACAGATTCGGACCGGGGAGCTGTTTTTT. This translates into CASSLGQIRTGELFF.

The V gene is TRBV29-1, the J gene TRBJ1-4; TRBD1 might be the D (5 bases). The CDR3 totals 14 residues. Germline-derived CDR1 and CDR2 are SQVTM and ANQGSEA. The ends were cut back, 6 bases at V and 4 bases at J, with 15 bases in the middle. CDR3 in amino acids: CSVADGTDNEKLFF. The CDR3 DNA is TGCAGCGTCGCCGACGGGACGGATAATGAAAAACTGTTTTTT. Drawing the rest from reference TRBV29-1 and TRBJ1-4, the complete variable domain is SAVISQKPSRDICQRGTSLTIQCQVDSQVTMMFWYRQQPGQSLTLIATANQGSEATYESGFVIDKFPISRPNLTFSTLTVSNMSPEDSSIYLCSVADGTDNEKLFFGSGTQLSVL.

The chain carries TRBV29-1 and TRBJ2-7; D remains ambiguous. Per the germline V gene, CDR1 is SQVTM and CDR2 is ANQGSEA. This CDR3 has 11 residues. Trimming pared 7 bases from V and 0 bases from J, leaving 7 bases between. The CDR3 loop reads CSGVLSYEQYF. The CDR3 region has the DNA TGCAGCGGCGTTCTCTCCTACGAGCAGTACTTC.

Here the CDR3 reads CAWSIYGTAGEQYF. CDR3 coding DNA: TGTGCCTGGAGTATTTACGGGACAGCTGGCGAGCAGTACTTC. The V and J genes are TRBV30 and TRBJ2-7, with TRBD1 matching 7 bases. Germline assignment: CDR1 GTSNPN and CDR2 SVGIG (reference sequence). V lost 2 bases to trimming and J lost 6 bases; unmatched junction nucleotides: 10. This CDR3 comprises 14 residues.

The chain couples TRBV11-2 to TRBJ1-2; 9 bases map to TRBD1. With V trimmed by 4 bases and J by 5 bases, 5 bases remained unmatched. CDR1 is SGHAT, CDR2 FQNNGV, per germline. The CDR3 loop spans 14 amino acids. CDR3 residues: CASSSRDRAYGYTF. CDR3 coding DNA: TGTGCCAGCAGCTCCCGGGACAGGGCTTATGGCTACACCTTC. The variable domain in full, completed from reference TRBV11-2 and TRBJ1-2, reads EAGVAQSPRYKIIEKRQSVAFWCNPISGHATLYWYQQILGQGPKLLIQFQNNGVVDDSQLPKDRFSAERLKGVDSTLKIQPAKLEDSAVYLCASSSRDRAYGYTFGSGTRLTVV.

V is TRBV7-9 and J is TRBJ1-1; 7 bases are a match to TRBD1. CDR1 SEHNR and CDR2 FQNEAQ come from the germline V gene (reference sequence). This CDR3 comprises 14 residues. The junction had 3 bases not matched to a gene; V was cut back by 4 bases and J by 1 base. The CDR3: CASSYDRANTEAFF. DNA for the CDR3: TGTGCCAGCAGCTACGACAGGGCGAACACTGAAGCTTTCTTT.

J is TRBJ2-1 and V is TRBV7-9; 7 nucleotides agree with TRBD2. Germline CDR1 is SEHNR and CDR2 is FQNEAQ (reference sequence). CDR3 length: 13 residues. V shed 4 bases and J 5 bases; nucleotides not matched to a gene: 2. CDR3 sequence: CASSSRGDNEQFF. In DNA, the CDR3 is TGTGCCAGCAGCTCTCGGGGGGACAATGAGCAGTTCTTC. The complete variable domain, with remaining parts taken from reference TRBV7-9 and TRBJ2-1, reads DTGVSQNPRHKITKRGQNVTFRCDPISEHNRLYWYRQTLGQGPEFLTYFQNEAQLEKSRLLSDRFSAERPKGSFSTLEIQRTEQGDSAMYLCASSSRGDNEQFFGPGTRLTVL.